The clone carrying this TCR beta chain was seen a single time. Profiling relied on immunoSEQ multiplex PCR, and the TCRdb table lists in-frame clones only, not all of them. The sample holds 95,000 to 100,000 clones, just over 90% seen once. The sample comes from a study of T cell responses to AZD1222 COVID-19 vaccine. The V gene's germline CDR1 is SNHLY and CDR2 FYNNEI. The CDR3 extends over 15 amino acids. V shed 4 bases, J shed 4 bases, and the junction held 4 bases outside the gene matches. Here the sequenced sample was peripheral blood, taken on day 0 of AZD1222 vaccination. The origin of this receptor is an adult in good health. This chain uses TRBV2 with TRBJ1-4; 9 bases align to TRBD1. CDR3 sequence (DNA): TGTGCCAGCAGTGGGGGGACAGGGCATAATGAAAAACTGTTTTTT. It specifies CASSGGTGHNEKLFF.